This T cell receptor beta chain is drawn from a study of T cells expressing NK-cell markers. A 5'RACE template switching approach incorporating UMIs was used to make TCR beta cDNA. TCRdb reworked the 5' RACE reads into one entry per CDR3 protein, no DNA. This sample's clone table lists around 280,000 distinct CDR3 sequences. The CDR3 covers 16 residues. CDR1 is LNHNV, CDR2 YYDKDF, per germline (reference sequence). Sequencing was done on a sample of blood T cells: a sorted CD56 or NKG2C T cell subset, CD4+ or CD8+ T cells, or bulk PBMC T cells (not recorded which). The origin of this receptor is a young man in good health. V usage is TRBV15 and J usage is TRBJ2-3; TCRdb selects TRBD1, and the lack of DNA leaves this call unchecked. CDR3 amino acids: CATSSPGGRVRDTQYF.